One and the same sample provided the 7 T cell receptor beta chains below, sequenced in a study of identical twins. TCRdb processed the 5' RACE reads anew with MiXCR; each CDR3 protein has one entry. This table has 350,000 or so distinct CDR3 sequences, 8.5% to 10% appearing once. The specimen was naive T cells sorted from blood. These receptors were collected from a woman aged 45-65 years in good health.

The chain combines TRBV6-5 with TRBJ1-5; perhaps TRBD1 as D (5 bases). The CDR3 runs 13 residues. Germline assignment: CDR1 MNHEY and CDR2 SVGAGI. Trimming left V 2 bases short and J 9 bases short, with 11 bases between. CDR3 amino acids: CASSYGAGRPQHF. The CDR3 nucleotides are TGTGCCAGCAGTTACGGGGCGGGTCGGCCCCAGCATTTT.

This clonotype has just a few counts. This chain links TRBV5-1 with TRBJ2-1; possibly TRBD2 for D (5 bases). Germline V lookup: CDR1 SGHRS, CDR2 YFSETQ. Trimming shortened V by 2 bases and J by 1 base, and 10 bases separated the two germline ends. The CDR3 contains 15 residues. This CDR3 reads CASSLLPGSYNEQFF. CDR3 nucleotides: TGCGCCAGCAGCTTACTCCCGGGATCCTACAATGAGCAGTTCTTC. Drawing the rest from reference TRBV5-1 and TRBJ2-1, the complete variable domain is KAGVTQTPRYLIKTRGQQVTLSCSPISGHRSVSWYQQTPGQGLQFLFEYFSETQRNKGNFPGRFSGRQFSNSRSEMNVSTLELGDSALYLCASSLLPGSYNEQFFGPGTRLTVL.

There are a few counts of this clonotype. CDR3 sequence (DNA): TGTGCCAGCAGCTTAGACCGGCCCGTCACAGATACGCAGTATTTT. Protein: CASSLDRPVTDTQYF. The chain is built from TRBV11-2 and TRBJ2-3; D remains ambiguous. Trimming took 0 bases from V and 2 from J, leaving 9 bases between them. CDR1 is SGHAT, CDR2 FQNNGV, per germline. This CDR3 comprises 15 residues.

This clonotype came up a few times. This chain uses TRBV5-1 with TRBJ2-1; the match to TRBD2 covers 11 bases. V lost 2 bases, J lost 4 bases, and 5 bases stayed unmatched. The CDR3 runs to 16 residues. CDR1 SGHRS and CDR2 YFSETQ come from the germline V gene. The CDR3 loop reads CASSLRLAGIYNEQFF. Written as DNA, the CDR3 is TGCGCCAGCAGCTTAAGACTAGCGGGAATATACAATGAGCAGTTCTTC.

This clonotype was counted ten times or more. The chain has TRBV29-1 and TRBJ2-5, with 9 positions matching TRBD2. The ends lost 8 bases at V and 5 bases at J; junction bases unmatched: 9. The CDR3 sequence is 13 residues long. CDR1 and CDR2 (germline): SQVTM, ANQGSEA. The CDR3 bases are TGCAGCATAGTGGCCACTAGCGGGGAGACCCAGTACTTC. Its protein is CSIVATSGETQYF.

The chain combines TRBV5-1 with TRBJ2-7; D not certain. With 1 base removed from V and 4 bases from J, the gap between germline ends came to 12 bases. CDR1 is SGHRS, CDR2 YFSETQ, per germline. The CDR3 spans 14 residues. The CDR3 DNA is TGCGCCAGCAGCTTGAGTGCAGGTACTTACGAGCAGTACGTC. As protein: CASSLSAGTYEQYV.

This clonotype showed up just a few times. The CDR3 here is CASSAGLAEIGELFF. The CDR3 bases are TGTGCCAGCAGCGCCGGACTAGCGGAGATCGGGGAGCTGTTTTTT. The J gene is TRBJ2-2, the V gene TRBV9; 10 nucleotides align to TRBD2. With 3 bases clipped from V and 7 bases from J, the junction kept 6 bases outside the gene matches. CDR1 and CDR2 (germline): SGDLS, YYNGEE. The CDR3 extends over 15 amino acids.